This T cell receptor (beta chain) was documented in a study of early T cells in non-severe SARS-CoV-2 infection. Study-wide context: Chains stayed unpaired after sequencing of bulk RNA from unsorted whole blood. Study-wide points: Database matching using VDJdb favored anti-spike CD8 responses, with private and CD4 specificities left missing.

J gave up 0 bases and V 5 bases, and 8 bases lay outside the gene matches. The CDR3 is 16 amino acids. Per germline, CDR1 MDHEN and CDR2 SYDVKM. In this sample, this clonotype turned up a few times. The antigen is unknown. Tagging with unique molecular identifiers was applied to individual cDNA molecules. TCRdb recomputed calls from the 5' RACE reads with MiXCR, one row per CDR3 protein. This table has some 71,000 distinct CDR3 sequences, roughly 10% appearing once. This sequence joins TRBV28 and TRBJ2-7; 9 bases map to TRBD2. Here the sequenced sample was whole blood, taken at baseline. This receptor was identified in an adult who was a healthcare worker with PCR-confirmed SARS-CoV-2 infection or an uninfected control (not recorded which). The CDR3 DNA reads TGTGCCAGCAGTATGGGACTAGCCAAAAACTCCTACGAGCAGTACTTC. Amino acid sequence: CASSMGLAKNSYEQYF. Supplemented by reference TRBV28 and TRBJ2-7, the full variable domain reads DVKVTQSSRYLVKRTGEKVFLECVQDMDHENMFWYRQDPGLGLRLIYFSYDVKMKEKGDIPEGYSVSREKKERFSLILESASTNQTSMYLCASSMGLAKNSYEQYFGPGTRLTVT.